This is a list of T cell receptor beta chains from one sample in a study of CD8 T cells in ankylosing spondylitis. MiXCR, applied by TCRdb to the 5' RACE reads, yields one record per CDR3 protein. The sample has about 700,000 distinct CDR3 sequences; roughly 19% are singletons. The sample comprised blood, either unsorted or a sorted T cell fraction (not recorded which). The receptor set was obtained from a male donor with ankylosing spondylitis. Both conserved end residues are part of each CDR3. D genes are given only for firm matches. Only part of the rows carry a size: once, few, many, or a class if the clone is expanded.

v_call,clone_size,j_call,d_call,cdr3_aa,cdr3_nt
TRBV27,few,TRBJ2-1,TRBD2,CASSLGAGPDNEQFF,TGTGCCAGCAGTTTAGGAGCGGGGCCCGACAATGAGCAGTTCTTC
TRBV7-2,few,TRBJ2-1,-,CASSGQLGNEQFF,TGTGCCAGCAGCGGACAGCTTGGTAATGAGCAGTTCTTC
TRBV4-1,-,TRBJ1-1,TRBD1,CASSHRQGAGTEAFF,TGCGCCAGCAGCCACAGACAGGGGGCAGGGACTGAAGCTTTCTTT
TRBV12-3/TRBV12-4,few,TRBJ1-1,-,CASSLDGSRSTEAFF,TGTGCCAGCAGTTTAGATGGTTCCAGGAGCACTGAAGCTTTCTTT
TRBV7-8,few,TRBJ2-7,-,CASSSSPRYEQYF,TGTGCCAGCAGCTCCAGTCCCCGCTACGAGCAGTACTTC
TRBV12-3/TRBV12-4,-,TRBJ1-1,-,CASSLQGSGIAEAFF,TGTGCCAGCAGTTTACAGGGTAGCGGAATTGCTGAAGCTTTCTTT
TRBV5-1,-,TRBJ2-5,TRBD2,CASSLWLAGDGQETQYF,TGCGCCAGCAGCTTGTGGCTAGCGGGAGATGGGCAAGAGACCCAGTACTTC
TRBV27,-,TRBJ2-1,-,CASSLSQGTEQFF,TGTGCCAGCAGTTTATCGCAGGGGACTGAGCAGTTCTTC
TRBV7-8,-,TRBJ2-6,-,CASRITGIGANVLTF,TGTGCCAGCAGAATCACAGGGATCGGGGCCAACGTCCTGACTTTC
TRBV7-9,few,TRBJ2-1,-,CASSSDQDEQFF,TGTGCCAGCAGCTCGGACCAGGATGAGCAGTTCTTC
TRBV4-1,few,TRBJ1-6,-,CASSQVGGPPLHF,TGCGCCAGCAGCCAAGTAGGGGGTCCACCCCTCCACTTT
TRBV3-1,-,TRBJ2-7,-,CASSQEGSLSYEQYF,TGTGCCAGCAGCCAAGAGGGCTCACTCTCCTACGAGCAGTACTTC
TRBV4-1,few,TRBJ2-1,-,CASSQGQLLTYNEQFF,TGCGCCAGCAGCCAAGGGCAACTACTTACCTACAATGAGCAGTTCTTC
TRBV15,few,TRBJ2-7,-,CATSSGWVGYEQYF,TGTGCCACCAGCAGTGGGTGGGTTGGCTACGAGCAGTACTTC
TRBV15,-,TRBJ1-4,-,CATSTVDGEQNEKLFF,TGTGCCACCAGCACAGTTGACGGAGAACAAAATGAAAAACTGTTTTTT
TRBV24-1,many,TRBJ2-3,-,CATSAGPVDTQYF,TGTGCCACCAGTGCTGGTCCAGTAGATACGCAGTATTTT
TRBV6-5,-,TRBJ1-1,-,CASISVRGVSTEAFF,TGTGCCAGCATTTCCGTCAGGGGAGTTTCAACTGAAGCTTTCTTT
TRBV7-9,-,TRBJ1-2,-,CASSLVSGVGYTF,TGTGCCAGCAGCTTAGTTTCGGGGGTCGGCTACACCTTC
TRBV24-1,many,TRBJ2-3,TRBD2,CATSVGELAGATDTQYF,TGTGCCACCAGCGTCGGGGAGCTAGCGGGGGCCACAGATACGCAGTATTTT
TRBV5-1,many,TRBJ2-7,-,CASSFTGSSYEQYF,TGCGCCAGCAGTTTTACAGGGAGCTCCTACGAGCAGTACTTC
TRBV12-3/TRBV12-4,once,TRBJ2-5,TRBD2,CVSSLAGLAEETQYF,TGTGTCAGCAGTTTAGCGGGACTAGCGGAAGAGACCCAGTACTTC
TRBV28,few,TRBJ2-1,-,CASDRNNEQFF,TGTGCCAGCGACAGAAACAATGAGCAGTTCTTC
TRBV9,-,TRBJ2-7,-,CASSGRDGFYEQYF,TGTGCCAGCAGCGGCCGGGACGGATTCTACGAGCAGTACTTC